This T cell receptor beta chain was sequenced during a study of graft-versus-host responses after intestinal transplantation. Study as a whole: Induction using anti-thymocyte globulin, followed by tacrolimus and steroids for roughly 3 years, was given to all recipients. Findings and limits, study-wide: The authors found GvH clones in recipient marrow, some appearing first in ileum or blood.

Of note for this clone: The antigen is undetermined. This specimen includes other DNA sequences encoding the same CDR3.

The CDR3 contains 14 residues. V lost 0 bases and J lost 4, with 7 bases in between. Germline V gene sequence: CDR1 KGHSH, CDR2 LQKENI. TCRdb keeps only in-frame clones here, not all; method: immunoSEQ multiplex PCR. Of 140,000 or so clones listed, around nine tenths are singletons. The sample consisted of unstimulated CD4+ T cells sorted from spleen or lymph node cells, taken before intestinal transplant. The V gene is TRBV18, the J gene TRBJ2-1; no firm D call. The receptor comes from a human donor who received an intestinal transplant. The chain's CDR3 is CASSPPSVYNEQFF. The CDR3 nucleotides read TGTGCCAGCTCACCACCGTCCGTGTACAATGAGCAGTTCTTC. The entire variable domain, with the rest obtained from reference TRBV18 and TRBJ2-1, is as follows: NAGVMQNPRHLVRRRGQEARLRCSPMKGHSHVYWYRQLPEEGLKFMVYLQKENIIDESGMPKERFSAEFPKEGPSILRIQQVVRGDSAAYFCASSPPSVYNEQFFGPGTRLTVL.